The sample holds many counts of the clone carrying this T cell receptor (beta chain). The antigen remains undetermined. This sample was taken from a study of regulatory T cells in long-lasting Graves disease. Study-wide points: Newly diagnosed patients shared 966 public clonotypes; persistent patients shared around 2,500.

The authors built TCR beta libraries using iRepertoire HTBI primers and Arm-PCR of CDR3 regions. Each CDR3 protein gets one entry after TCRdb re-called the multiplex PCR reads with MiXCR. Counted here are 350,000 to 550,000 distinct CDR3 sequences, approximately 14% occurring once; the ten biggest clones make up approximately 17%. Noted time point: newly diagnosed GD, antithyroid drugs for less than 3 months. Construction of the TCR library relied on RNA isolated from PBMCs. From an endocrinology department in Xi'an, China, came the patients. CDR3 length: 18 residues. CDR1 is PRHDT and CDR2 is FYEKMQ in the germline V gene (reference sequence). V was pared by 4 bases and J by 4 bases, with 18 bases of the junction left unmatched. These data also featured in a second study, about T cells in Graves' hyperthyroidism and ophthalmopathy. In that study: An initial round of RT-PCR targeting the TCR CDR3 relied on the HTBI primer set.

This TCR derives from a woman between 50 and 59 years old with Graves disease. The sample in question was peripheral blood mononuclear cells (PBMCs), obtained at new diagnosis, from a patient treated with antithyroid drugs. The rearrangement uses TRBV13 and TRBJ1-2; the match to TRBD1 covers 7 bases. CDR3 in amino acids: CASSSNTPSGGDPYGYTF. The CDR3 DNA follows: TGTGCCAGCAGCTCGAATACCCCCTCAGGGGGTGATCCCTATGGCTACACCTTC. Filled out from reference TRBV13 and TRBJ1-2, the complete variable domain reads AAGVIQSPRHLIKEKRETATLKCYPIPRHDTVYWYQQGPGQDPQFLISFYEKMQSDKGSIPDRFSAQQFSDYHSELNMSSLELGDSALYFCASSSNTPSGGDPYGYTFGSGTRLTVV.